Listed here are 26 T cell receptor beta chains from one sample, sequenced in a study of identical twins. TCRdb re-called the 5' RACE reads through MiXCR, storing one row per CDR3 protein. The sample consists of hundreds of thousands of distinct CDR3 sequences, roughly 6.2% of them appearing once. Sequenced material: naive T cells sorted from blood. The receptors come from a young man in good health.

In its sample, this clonotype was seen a few times. This sequence joins TRBV11-3 and TRBJ2-1; 12 bases are a match to TRBD1. This CDR3 has 17 amino acids. The V and J ends lost 5 bases and 7 bases, in that order; junction bases with no gene match: 12. The V gene's germline CDR1 is SGHNT and CDR2 YENEEA. The CDR3 is CASSGRGTGGELNEQFF. CDR3 coding DNA: TGTGCCAGCAGCGGTAGGGGGACAGGGGGCGAATTGAATGAGCAGTTCTTC.

Many counts were recorded for this clonotype. The junction does not match germline at one end; this may be a read error. CDR3 loop: CASSLATSYNEQFF. DNA for the CDR3: TGTGCCAGCAGCTTAGCTACTTCCTACAATGAGCAGTTCTTC. V and J are TRBV5-1 and TRBJ2-1; no firm D call. Germline V CDR1 and CDR2: SGHRS, YFSETQ. The CDR3 is 14 residues long.

Many counts were recorded for this clonotype. The chain joins TRBV10-3 to TRBJ1-5; 7 nucleotides line up with TRBD1. CDR1 and CDR2 (germline): ENHRY, SYGVKD. The CDR3 loop spans 15 amino acids. V trimming: 3 bases; J trimming: 3 bases; junction bases outside the gene matches: 5. This CDR3 is CAISESGQNNQPQHF. The CDR3 DNA sequence: TGTGCCATCAGTGAATCGGGACAGAACAATCAGCCCCAGCATTTT.

This clonotype turned up a few times. This chain joins TRBV12-3 or TRBV12-4 and TRBJ1-5; D is ambiguous. The CDR3 is made up of 15 amino acids. Trimming took 6 bases from V and 0 from J, leaving 12 bases between them. The CDR3 is CASSPSVASNQPQHF. The DNA for the CDR3 is TGTGCCAGCAGCCCATCTGTCGCTAGCAATCAGCCCCAGCATTTT.

This clonotype was observed at least ten times. The genes are TRBV10-2 and TRBJ2-2; the D is unclear. From germline, CDR1 is WSHSY and CDR2 SAAADI. CDR3 length: 14 amino acids. Trimming stripped 2 bases from V and 4 bases from J, with 8 bases between. CDR3 in DNA: TGCGCCAGCAGTGAGGGGGTAGGCACCGGGGAGCTGTTTTTT. Residues: CASSEGVGTGELFF.

This clonotype was observed a few times. This chain uses TRBV5-6 with TRBJ2-7; D not certain. Germline CDR1 and CDR2: SGHDT and YYEEEE. The CDR3 contains 14 residues. Trimming removed 0 bases from V and 4 bases from J, with 11 bases in between. The CDR3 spells CASSLGPHSYEQYF. The CDR3 nucleotides are TGTGCCAGCAGCTTGGGACCGCATAGTTACGAGCAGTACTTC.

This clonotype was counted many times. The chain joins TRBV9 to TRBJ2-5; TRBD2 agrees at 8 bases. This CDR3 spans 16 amino acids. J lost 1 base, V lost 4 bases, and 9 bases had no gene match. CDR1 SGDLS and CDR2 YYNGEE come from the germline V gene. The DNA for the CDR3 is TGTGCCAGCAGCCTGCGGGGGGACGGGTTCCAAGAGACCCAGTACTTC. Its translation: CASSLRGDGFQETQYF.

This clonotype was detected only a few times. The chain recombines TRBV7-9 with TRBJ2-7; TRBD1 might be the D (5 bases). The CDR3 length is 13 residues. Germline-derived CDR1 and CDR2 are SEHNR and FQNEAQ (reference sequence). Trimming pared 3 bases from V and 2 bases from J, leaving 8 bases between. As DNA, the CDR3 is TGTGCCAGCAGCTTCACAGGAACCTACGAGCAGTACGTC. Its translation is CASSFTGTYEQYV.

This sequence joins TRBV11-2 and TRBJ1-6; D uncertain. Germline CDR1 and CDR2: SGHAT and FQNNGV. V was shortened by 0 bases and J by 6 bases, with 9 bases between the two germline ends. The CDR3 runs to 15 residues. CDR3 loop: CASSLDRIGNSPLHF. CDR3 nucleotides: TGTGCCAGCAGCTTAGACAGGATTGGTAATTCACCCCTCCACTTT.

This clonotype was seen only a few times. The chain uses TRBV20-1 and TRBJ2-7, with TRBD2 matching 7 bases. The CDR3 spans 15 residues. Germline CDR1 and CDR2: DFQATT and SNEGSKA (reference sequence). J was trimmed by 5 bases and V by 0 bases; bases with no gene match: 10. In nucleotides, the CDR3 is TGCAGTGCTAGAGAGGGAGCGGGAAGAATCCACGAGCAGTACTTC. It encodes CSAREGAGRIHEQYF.

This clonotype has a handful of counts. The chain has TRBV19 and TRBJ2-2; D not certain. Trimming cost V 6 bases and J 1 base, with 6 bases left between them. This CDR3 spans 13 amino acids. Germline values: CDR1 LNHDA, CDR2 SQIVND (reference sequence). CDR3 loop: CASRRKNTGELFF. The CDR3 region has the DNA TGTGCCAGTAGGCGGAAGAACACCGGGGAGCTGTTTTTT. The whole variable domain, filled in from reference TRBV19 and TRBJ2-2, reads DGGITQSPKYLFRKEGQNVTLSCEQNLNHDAMYWYRQDPGQGLRLIYYSQIVNDFQKGDIAEGYSVSREKKESFPLTVTSAQKNPTAFYLCASRRKNTGELFFGEGSRLTVL.

A few counts support this clonotype. V and J are TRBV6-1 and TRBJ2-5; 7 bases match TRBD1. Germline V gene lookup returns CDR1 MNHNS and CDR2 SASEGT. The CDR3 totals 15 residues. Unmatched junction bases numbered 7, after V lost 6 bases and J lost 0 bases. The CDR3 region is CASSSDRIHQETQYF. CDR3 bases: TGTGCCAGCAGCTCGGACAGGATCCACCAAGAGACCCAGTACTTC.

This clonotype appeared many times. The genes are TRBV20-1 and TRBJ2-2; D gene unclear. CDR3 length: 13 amino acids. CDR1 is DFQATT, CDR2 SNEGSKA, per germline (reference sequence). Trimming shortened V by 4 bases and J by 2 bases, and 8 bases separated the two germline ends. CDR3 loop: CSAKKSNTGELFF. The CDR3 nucleotides are TGCAGTGCTAAGAAGAGTAACACCGGGGAGCTGTTTTTT.

This clonotype was observed at least ten times. V and J are TRBV29-1 and TRBJ2-3; weak D call: TRBD1 (6 bases). Germline V CDR1 and CDR2: SQVTM, ANQGSEA. The ends were cut back, 4 bases at V and 0 bases at J, with 8 bases in the middle. The CDR3 has 13 amino acids. The CDR3 loop reads CSVVGGSTDTQYF. CDR3 sequence (DNA): TGCAGCGTTGTTGGGGGCAGCACAGATACGCAGTATTTT.

J is TRBJ1-1 and V is TRBV18; D remains ambiguous. The CDR3 runs to 12 residues. Between the trimmed V and J ends, which lost 2 bases and 9 bases, there was a span of 10 bases. The germline gives CDR1 KGHSH, CDR2 LQKENI. Here the CDR3 DNA reads TGTGCCAGCTCACCAGATGGAGGTCAAGCTTTCTTT. Protein: CASSPDGGQAFF.

This clonotype was counted at least ten times. The chain couples TRBV29-1 to TRBJ1-2, with D unclear. CDR3 size: 14 residues. V dropped 2 bases and J dropped 4 bases, with 14 bases sitting between them. CDR1 is SQVTM and CDR2 is ANQGSEA in the germline V gene. DNA for the CDR3: TGCAGCGTTGAACCTGCCACCCTGTCCTATGGCTACACCTTC. Translation gives CSVEPATLSYGYTF.

This clonotype was seen many times. The CDR3 nucleotides are TGTGCCAGCACCCCCGGGACGTTGAACACCGGGGAGCTGTTTTTT. Translated: CASTPGTLNTGELFF. V usage is TRBV12-3 or TRBV12-4 and J usage is TRBJ2-2; possibly TRBD1 or TRBD2 for D (5 bases each). This CDR3 region has 15 residues. Trimming pared 7 bases from V and 1 base from J, leaving 13 bases between.

The V call is TRBV10-3, the J call TRBJ2-5, with TRBD1 matching over 7 bases. The germline gives CDR1 ENHRY, CDR2 SYGVKD. The V gene end was trimmed by 6 bases and the J gene end by 0 bases; junction bases not matched to a gene: 4. The CDR3 is 14 residues long. This CDR3 is CAIRQQGYQETQYF. For the CDR3, the DNA is TGTGCCATCAGACAACAGGGGTACCAAGAGACCCAGTACTTC.

This clonotype was counted between two and nine times. The chain couples TRBV10-3 to TRBJ2-7; TRBD2 agrees at 8 bases. V shed 7 bases and J 5 bases; nucleotides not matched to a gene: 7. From germline, CDR1 is ENHRY and CDR2 SYGVKD. The CDR3 has 13 residues. The CDR3 region is CAITGTSFNEQYF. CDR3 bases: TGTGCCATCACCGGGACTAGTTTTAACGAGCAGTACTTC.

In this sample, this clonotype turned up a few times. V and J are TRBV2 and TRBJ2-1, with 8 bases that match TRBD1. Germline V gene data show CDR1 as SNHLY and CDR2 as FYNNEI. V shed 5 bases, J shed 3 bases, and the junction held 6 bases outside the gene matches. CDR3 size: 15 residues. CDR3 sequence (DNA): TGTGCCAGCAGTCTACAGGGGGACCACTACAATGAGCAGTTCTTC. Its protein product is CASSLQGDHYNEQFF.

This clonotype was counted at least ten times. This rearrangement joins TRBV12-3 or TRBV12-4 to TRBJ2-1; 11 bases map to TRBD1. The CDR3 has 18 amino acids. The junction had 20 bases not matched to a gene; V was cut back by 6 bases and J by 10 bases. This CDR3 reads CASSPDRGQDLGTREQFF. The CDR3 DNA reads as TGTGCCAGCAGCCCGGACAGGGGGCAGGATTTGGGGACTCGGGAGCAGTTCTTC.

The chain joins TRBV2 to TRBJ2-1, with a possible D match to TRBD2 (6 bases). Deletions cut 5 bases from V and 4 bases from J, with 15 bases between. The CDR3 has 15 amino acids. In germline, CDR1 is SNHLY, CDR2 FYNNEI. CDR3 residues: CASSREDGGYNEQFF. In nucleotides, the CDR3 is TGTGCCAGCAGTAGGGAGGATGGGGGATACAATGAGCAGTTCTTC.

This clonotype was found many times. CDR3 sequence (DNA): TGTGCCAGCAGCCAAGTAGGGGGCTCTGAAGCTTTCTTT. Translating it yields CASSQVGGSEAFF. The V gene is TRBV14, the J gene TRBJ1-1; TRBD1 agrees at 7 bases. The CDR3 is 13 residues long. Germline CDR1 is SGHDN and CDR2 is FVKESK. The ends lost 1 base at V and 6 bases at J; junction bases unmatched: 2.

This clonotype has just a few counts. This chain links TRBV9 with TRBJ2-5; 8 nucleotides line up with TRBD2. This CDR3 spans 15 amino acids. Trimming removed 4 bases from V and 3 bases from J; junction bases left unmatched: 8. Germline V gene data show CDR1 as SGDLS and CDR2 as YYNGEE. CDR3 DNA sequence: TGTGCCAGCAGCAACCACTCGGGGGGGGAAGAGACCCAGTACTTC. This encodes CASSNHSGGEETQYF.

This clonotype was seen many times. For the CDR3, the DNA is TGCGCCAGCAGCCCGCGGACGGGCTACGAGCAGTACGTC. Its protein product is CASSPRTGYEQYV. V usage is TRBV5-1 and J usage is TRBJ2-7; no clear D. The CDR3 is 13 residues long. V shed 4 bases and J shed 3 bases, with 11 bases lying between them. CDR1 SGHRS and CDR2 YFSETQ come from the germline V gene.

This rearrangement joins TRBV2 to TRBJ2-1; TRBD2 matches 9 bases. The CDR3 contains 13 residues. Germline V gene data show CDR1 as SNHLY and CDR2 as FYNNEI. V lost 7 bases and J lost 10; bases outside the gene matches: 8. CDR3 sequence: CASTGGGRGEQFF. Here the CDR3 DNA reads TGTGCCAGCACGGGAGGCGGGAGGGGGGAGCAGTTCTTC.